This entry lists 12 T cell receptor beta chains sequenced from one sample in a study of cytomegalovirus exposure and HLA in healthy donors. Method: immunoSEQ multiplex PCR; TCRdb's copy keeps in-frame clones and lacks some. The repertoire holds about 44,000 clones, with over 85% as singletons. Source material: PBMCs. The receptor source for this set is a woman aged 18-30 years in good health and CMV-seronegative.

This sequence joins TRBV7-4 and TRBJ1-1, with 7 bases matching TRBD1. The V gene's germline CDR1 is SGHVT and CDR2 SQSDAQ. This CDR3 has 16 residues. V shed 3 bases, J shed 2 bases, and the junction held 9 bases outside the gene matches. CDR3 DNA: TGTGCCAGCAGCTTGAGGGGGCTCTCAAGTAACACTGAAGCTTTCTTT. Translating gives CASSLRGLSSNTEAFF.

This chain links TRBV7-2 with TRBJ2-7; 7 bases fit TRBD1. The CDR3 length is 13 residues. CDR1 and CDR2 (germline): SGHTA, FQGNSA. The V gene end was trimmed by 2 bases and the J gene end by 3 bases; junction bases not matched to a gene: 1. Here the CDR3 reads CASSLTGVYEQYF. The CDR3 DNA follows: TGTGCCAGCAGCTTAACAGGGGTCTACGAGCAGTACTTC.

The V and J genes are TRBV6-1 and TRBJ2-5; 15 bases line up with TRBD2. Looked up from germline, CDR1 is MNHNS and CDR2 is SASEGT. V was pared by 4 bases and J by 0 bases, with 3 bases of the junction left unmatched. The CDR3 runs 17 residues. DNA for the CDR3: TGTGCCAGCAGTGTGGGACTAGCGGGAGGTAACCAAGAGACCCAGTACTTC. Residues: CASSVGLAGGNQETQYF.

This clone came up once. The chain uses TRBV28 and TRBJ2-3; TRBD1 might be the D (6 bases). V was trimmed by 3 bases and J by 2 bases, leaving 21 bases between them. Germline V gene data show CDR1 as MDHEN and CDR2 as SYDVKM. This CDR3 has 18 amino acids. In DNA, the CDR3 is TGTGCCAGCAGTTTCCCCCCTTCTACAGGGCGTAACACAGATACGCAGTATTTT. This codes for CASSFPPSTGRNTDTQYF.

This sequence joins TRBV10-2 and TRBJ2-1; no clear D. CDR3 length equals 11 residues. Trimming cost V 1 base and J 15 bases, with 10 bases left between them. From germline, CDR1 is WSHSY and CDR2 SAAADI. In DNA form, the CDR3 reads TGCGCCAGCAGTGAGTTTGGTACTGCGTTCTTC. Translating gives CASSEFGTAFF.

Here the CDR3 reads CASSLSGGPKNEQFF. As DNA, the CDR3 is TGTGCCAGCAGCTTGAGCGGGGGGCCCAAGAATGAGCAGTTCTTC. The J gene is TRBJ2-1, the V gene TRBV5-6, with TRBD2 matching over 9 bases. CDR1 and CDR2 (germline): SGHDT, YYEEEE. The CDR3 totals 15 residues. V shed 1 base and J 7 bases; nucleotides not matched to a gene: 6.

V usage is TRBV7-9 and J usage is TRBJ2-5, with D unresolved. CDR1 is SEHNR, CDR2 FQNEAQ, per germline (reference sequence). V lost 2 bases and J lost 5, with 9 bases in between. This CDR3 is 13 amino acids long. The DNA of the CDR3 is TGTGCCAGCAGCTTAATTGAACTTGAGACCCAGTACTTC. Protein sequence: CASSLIELETQYF.

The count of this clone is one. This CDR3 reads CASSRDSPYEQYF. In nucleotides, the CDR3 is TGTGCCAGCAGTCGGGACAGCCCCTACGAGCAGTACTTC. The chain carries TRBV28 and TRBJ2-7; 7 bases line up with TRBD1. This CDR3 spans 13 amino acids. V was clipped by 5 bases and J by 2 bases; unmatched bases: 3. The germline gives CDR1 MDHEN, CDR2 SYDVKM.

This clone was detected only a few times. CDR3 in amino acids: CASSKQGHPTDTQYF. The DNA of the CDR3 is TGTGCCAGCAGCAAGCAGGGTCACCCCACAGATACGCAGTATTTT. This chain connects TRBV7-9 to TRBJ2-3, with D perhaps TRBD1 (5 bases). CDR1 is SEHNR, CDR2 FQNEAQ, per germline (reference sequence). The CDR3 runs to 15 residues. V lost 5 bases and J lost 2, with 14 bases in between.

CDR3 residues: CASTTGQGGYNEQFF. Here the CDR3 DNA reads TGTGCCAGCACCACAGGACAGGGGGGGTACAATGAGCAGTTCTTC. V is TRBV9 and J is TRBJ2-1, with TRBD1 matching 10 bases. With 6 bases clipped from V and 4 bases from J, the junction kept 7 bases outside the gene matches. The CDR3 sequence is 15 residues long. Germline CDR1 SGDLS, CDR2 YYNGEE. The full variable domain, completed using reference TRBV9 and TRBJ2-1, is DSGVTQTPKHLITATGQRVTLRCSPRSGDLSVYWYQQSLDQGLQFLIQYYNGEERAKGNILERFSAQQFPDLHSELNLSSLELGDSALYFCASTTGQGGYNEQFFGPGTRLTVL.

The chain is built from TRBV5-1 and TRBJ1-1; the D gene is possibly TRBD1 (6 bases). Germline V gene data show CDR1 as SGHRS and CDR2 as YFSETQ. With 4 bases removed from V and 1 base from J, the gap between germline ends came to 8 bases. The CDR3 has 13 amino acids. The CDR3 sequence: CASSPTGNTEAFF. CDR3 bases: TGCGCCAGCAGCCCGACAGGGAACACTGAAGCTTTCTTT.

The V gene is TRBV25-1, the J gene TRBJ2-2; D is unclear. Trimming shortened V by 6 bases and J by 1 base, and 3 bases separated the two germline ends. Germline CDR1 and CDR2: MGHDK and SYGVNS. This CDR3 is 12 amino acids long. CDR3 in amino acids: CASSWNTGELFF. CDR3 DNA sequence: TGTGCCAGCAGCTGGAACACCGGGGAGCTGTTTTTT.